Listed here are 15 T cell receptor beta chains from one sample, sequenced in a study of memory CD4+ T cells and cytomegalovirus serostatus. Produced via immunoSEQ multiplex PCR; TCRdb's table is partial and in-frame only. The data contain tens of thousands of clones, about four fifths of them singletons. Single viable CD3+CD4+CD8-CD45RO+ cells were sorted as the memory CD4+ T cells. Sequenced material: memory CD4+ T cells from blood. These TCRs come from an adult in good health and CMV-seronegative.

V usage is TRBV7-9 and J usage is TRBJ1-2; D is perhaps TRBD1 (5 bases). The CDR3 covers 14 residues. Trimming cost V 7 bases and J 3 bases, with 15 bases left between them. Germline V lookup: CDR1 SEHNR, CDR2 FQNEAQ (reference sequence). The CDR3 DNA is TGTGCCAGCATCCACATTGGGGGGGACTATGGCTACACCTTC. Translated, it gives CASIHIGGDYGYTF.

The gene calls are TRBV5-5 and TRBJ1-1, with D uncertain. The germline gives CDR1 SGHKS, CDR2 YYEKEE (reference sequence). V dropped 3 bases and J dropped 0 bases, with 6 bases sitting between them. CDR3 length: 13 amino acids. Written as DNA, the CDR3 is TGTGCCAGCAGCTCAGTAATGAACACTGAAGCTTTCTTT. Amino acid sequence: CASSSVMNTEAFF.

The chain combines TRBV7-6 with TRBJ2-7; 12 bases line up with TRBD1. The germline V gene encodes CDR1 SGHVS and CDR2 FNYEAQ. V lost 4 bases, J lost 6 bases, and 13 bases stayed unmatched. This CDR3 region has 17 residues. The CDR3 loop is CASSYSTKGQGAGEQYF. DNA for the CDR3: TGTGCCAGCAGCTACTCTACCAAGGGACAGGGGGCAGGCGAGCAGTACTTC.

J is TRBJ1-5 and V is TRBV28; 7 bases are a match to TRBD1. CDR3 length: 18 residues. Germline V gives CDR1 MDHEN, CDR2 SYDVKM. The V gene end was trimmed by 4 bases and the J gene end by 0 bases; junction bases not matched to a gene: 12. CDR3 amino acids: CASSSSTGNRYSNQPQHF. The CDR3 nucleotides are TGTGCCAGCAGTTCCTCGACAGGGAACCGATATAGCAATCAGCCCCAGCATTTT.

Remarks on this clone: This sample includes further DNA sequences coding for the same CDR3. The chain combines TRBV30 with TRBJ2-2, with D possibly TRBD2 on 7 matching bases. V was pared by 4 bases and J by 1 base, with 16 bases between. Germline lookup yields CDR1 GTSNPN and CDR2 SVGIG (reference sequence). CDR3 size: 16 residues. The CDR3 loop reads CAWTPFGGLNTGELFF. The CDR3 nucleotides are TGTGCCTGGACCCCTTTCGGGGGGCTGAACACCGGGGAGCTGTTTTTT. Filled out from reference TRBV30 and TRBJ2-2, the complete variable domain reads SQTIHQWPATLVQPVGSPLSLECTVEGTSNPNLYWYRQAAGRGLQLLFYSVGIGQISSEVPQNLSASRPQDRQFILSSKKLLLSDSGFYLCAWTPFGGLNTGELFFGEGSRLTVL.

The genes are TRBV7-8 and TRBJ2-7, with no clear D. This CDR3 contains 12 residues. Looked up from germline, CDR1 is SGHVS and CDR2 is FQNEAQ. V lost 5 bases and J 3 bases, leaving 8 bases between the germline ends. In DNA form, the CDR3 reads TGTGCCAGCAGCCCCCGTGGCTACGAGCAGTACTTC. It specifies CASSPRGYEQYF.

In its sample, this clone was seen once. The rearrangement uses TRBV27 and TRBJ2-2, with D maybe TRBD1 (6 bases). The CDR3 extends over 15 amino acids. CDR1 is MNHEY and CDR2 is SMNVEV in the germline V gene (reference sequence). V was shortened by 2 bases and J by 6 bases, with 13 bases between the two germline ends. The CDR3: CASSLESRGSGELFF. CDR3 bases: TGTGCCAGCAGTTTAGAATCCAGGGGCTCCGGGGAGCTGTTTTTT.

The gene calls are TRBV1 and TRBJ2-3; the listed D gene, TRBD2, was not tested against the DNA. TRBV1 is a recognized pseudogene. This CDR3 spans 16 amino acids. This CDR3 reads CTSSQASGGAPDTQYF. CDR3 coding DNA: TGCACCAGCAGCCAAGCTAGCGGGGGGGCCCCAGATACGCAGTATTTT.

The rearrangement links TRBV11-1 to TRBJ1-5, with D unclear. Looked up from germline, CDR1 is SGHAT and CDR2 is FQDESV (reference sequence). Trimming removed 2 bases at V and 5 bases at J, with 7 bases between. CDR3 length equals 13 residues. The DNA of the CDR3 is TGTGCCAGCAGCTTACAGTGGGATCAGCCCCAGCATTTT. This codes for CASSLQWDQPQHF.

The chain carries TRBV7-8 and TRBJ1-3, with unresolved D. The CDR3 is made up of 11 amino acids. Germline V gives CDR1 SGHVS, CDR2 FQNEAQ. V was pared by 7 bases and J by 12 bases, with 13 bases between. The CDR3 DNA follows: TGTGCCAGCACCTCACAGAACCTCATATATTTT. Its protein product is CASTSQNLIYF.

J is TRBJ1-1 and V is TRBV5-5, with 8 bases that match TRBD1. The germline gives CDR1 SGHKS, CDR2 YYEKEE (reference sequence). This CDR3 comprises 16 residues. Germline trimming cut 3 bases from V and 5 bases from J; bases unmatched to any gene: 12. The CDR3 region is CASSSVPGQEGTEAFF. The CDR3 region has the DNA TGTGCCAGCAGCTCCGTACCGGGACAGGAGGGTACTGAAGCTTTCTTT.

The rearrangement joins TRBV5-6 to TRBJ2-5, with D unresolved. Germline V CDR1 and CDR2: SGHDT, YYEEEE. CDR3 size: 14 residues. With 2 bases removed from V and 1 base from J, the gap between germline ends came to 9 bases. The CDR3 loop is CASSFGTAQETQYF. For the CDR3, the DNA is TGTGCCAGCAGCTTCGGTACAGCCCAAGAGACCCAGTACTTC.

This clone was seen a single time. The chain carries TRBV27 and TRBJ1-1; D is uncertain. From germline, CDR1 is MNHEY and CDR2 SMNVEV (reference sequence). The CDR3 is 14 amino acids. Trimming cost V 1 base and J 1 base, with 7 bases left between them. The CDR3 protein is CASSLLGENTEAFF. The CDR3 DNA reads as TGTGCCAGCAGTTTATTGGGCGAGAACACTGAAGCTTTCTTT.

The chain recombines TRBV5-6 with TRBJ1-3, with D unclear. The CDR3 contains 16 residues. The germline V gene encodes CDR1 SGHDT and CDR2 YYEEEE. Trimming stripped 0 bases from V and 0 bases from J, with 10 bases between. The CDR3 nucleotides read TGTGCCAGCAGCTTGGTTGGGGTTTTCTCTGGAAACACCATATATTTT. It yields the protein CASSLVGVFSGNTIYF.

About this clone itself: Its ends do not fully match the called genes, so a read error is possible. CDR3 sequence: CAWRPRSSEQYF. The CDR3 nucleotides are TGTGCCTGGAGGCCCCGGTCCTCCGAGCAGTACTTC. The chain joins TRBV30 to TRBJ2-7; no reliable D call. The CDR3 has 12 residues. Looked up from germline, CDR1 is GTSNPN and CDR2 is SVGIG (reference sequence).